This T cell receptor (beta chain) was found in a study of blood T cell repertoires in COVID-19. Overall study: Collection of acute and convalescent COVID-19 samples took place in the United States, Italy and Spain.

This clone occurred once. V was clipped by 2 bases and J by 5 bases; unmatched bases: 7. CDR3 length equals 14 residues. The germline CDR1 and CDR2 sequences are SGDLS and YYNGEE. Sequencing used immunoSEQ multiplex PCR; TCRdb keeps in-frame clones, though not all of them. The sample lists roughly 290,000 clones, approximately 88% occurring once. The source is a woman aged 35 to 49 who had recovered from COVID-19. V is TRBV9 and J is TRBJ2-7; 7 bases align to TRBD1. Specimen: PBMCs or T cells enriched from blood (not recorded which). The CDR3 region has the DNA TGTGCCAGCAGCGTTACCACCGGGACAGACGAGCAGTACTTC. This codes for CASSVTTGTDEQYF.